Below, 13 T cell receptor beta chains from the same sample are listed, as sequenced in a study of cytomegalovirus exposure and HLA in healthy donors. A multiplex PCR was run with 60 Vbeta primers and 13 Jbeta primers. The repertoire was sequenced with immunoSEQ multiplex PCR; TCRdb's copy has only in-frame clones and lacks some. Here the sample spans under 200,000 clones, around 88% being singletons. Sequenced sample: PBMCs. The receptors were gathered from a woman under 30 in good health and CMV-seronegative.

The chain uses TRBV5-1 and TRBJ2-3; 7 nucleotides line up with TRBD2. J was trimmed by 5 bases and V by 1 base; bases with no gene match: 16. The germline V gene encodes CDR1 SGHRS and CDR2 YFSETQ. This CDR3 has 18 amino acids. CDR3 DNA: TGCGCCAGCAGCTTGCCGGGCGGGGCTAGCGGAGGGGTAGATACGCAGTATTTT. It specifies CASSLPGGASGGVDTQYF.

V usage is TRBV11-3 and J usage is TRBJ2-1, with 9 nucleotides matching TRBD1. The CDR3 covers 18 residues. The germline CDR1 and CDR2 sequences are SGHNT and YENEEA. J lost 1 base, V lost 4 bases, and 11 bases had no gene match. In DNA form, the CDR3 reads TGTGCCAGCAGCTCCCGCCCACAGGGGGCAGGGTCCTACAATGAGCAGTTCTTC. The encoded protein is CASSSRPQGAGSYNEQFF.

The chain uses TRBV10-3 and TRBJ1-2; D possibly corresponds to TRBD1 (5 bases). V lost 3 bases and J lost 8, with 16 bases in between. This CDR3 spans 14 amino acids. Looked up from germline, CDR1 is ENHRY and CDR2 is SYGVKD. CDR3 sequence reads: CAISDSPGGGGYTF. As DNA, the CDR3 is TGTGCCATCAGTGATTCGCCCGGGGGGGGAGGCTACACCTTC.

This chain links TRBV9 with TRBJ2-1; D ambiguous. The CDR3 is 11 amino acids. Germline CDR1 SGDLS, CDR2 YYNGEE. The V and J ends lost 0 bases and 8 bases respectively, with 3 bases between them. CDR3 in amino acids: CASSVADEQFF. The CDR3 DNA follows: TGTGCCAGCAGCGTAGCGGATGAGCAGTTCTTC.

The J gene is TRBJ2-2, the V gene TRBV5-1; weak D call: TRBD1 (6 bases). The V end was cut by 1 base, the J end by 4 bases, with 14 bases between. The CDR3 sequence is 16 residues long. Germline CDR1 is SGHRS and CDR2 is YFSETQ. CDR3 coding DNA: TGCGCCAGCAGCTTGCAGGGGCGCGGTGGCACCGGGGAGCTGTTTTTT. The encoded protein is CASSLQGRGGTGELFF.

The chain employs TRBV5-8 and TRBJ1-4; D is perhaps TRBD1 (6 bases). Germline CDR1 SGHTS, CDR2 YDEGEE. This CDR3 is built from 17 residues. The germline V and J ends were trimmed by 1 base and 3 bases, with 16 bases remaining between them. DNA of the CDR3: TGTGCCAGCAGCTTGCTCTTACGGACAGTACCTAATGAAAAACTGTTTTTT. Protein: CASSLLLRTVPNEKLFF. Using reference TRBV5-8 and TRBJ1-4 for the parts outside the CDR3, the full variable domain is EAGVTQSPTHLIKTRGQQATLRCSPISGHTSVYWYQQALGLGLQFLLWYDEGEERNRGNFPPRFSGRQFPNYSSELNVNALELEDSALYLCASSLLLRTVPNEKLFFGSGTQLSVL.

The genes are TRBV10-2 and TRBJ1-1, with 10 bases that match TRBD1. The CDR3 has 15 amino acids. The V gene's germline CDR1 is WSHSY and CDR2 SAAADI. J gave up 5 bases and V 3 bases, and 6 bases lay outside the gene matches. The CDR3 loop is CASSDFGTGETEAFF. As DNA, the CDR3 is TGCGCCAGCAGTGATTTCGGGACAGGGGAGACTGAAGCTTTCTTT.

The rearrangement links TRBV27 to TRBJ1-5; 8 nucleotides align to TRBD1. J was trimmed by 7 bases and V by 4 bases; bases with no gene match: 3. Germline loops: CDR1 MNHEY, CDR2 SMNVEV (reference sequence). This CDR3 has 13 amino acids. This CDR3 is CASSSGGYQPQHF. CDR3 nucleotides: TGTGCCAGCAGTTCAGGGGGCTACCAGCCCCAGCATTTT.

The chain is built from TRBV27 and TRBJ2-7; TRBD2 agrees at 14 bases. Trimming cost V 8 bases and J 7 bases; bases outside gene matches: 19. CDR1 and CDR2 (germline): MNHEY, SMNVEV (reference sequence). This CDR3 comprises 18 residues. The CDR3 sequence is CASGVGLAGGLGPGEQYF. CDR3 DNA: TGTGCCAGCGGGGTCGGACTAGCGGGAGGCCTAGGGCCGGGGGAGCAGTACTTC.

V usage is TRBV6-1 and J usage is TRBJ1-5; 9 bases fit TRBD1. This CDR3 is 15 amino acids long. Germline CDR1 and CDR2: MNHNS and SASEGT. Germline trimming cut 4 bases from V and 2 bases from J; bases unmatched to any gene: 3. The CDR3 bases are TGTGCCAGCAGTGCCCGACAGGGGGGCAATCAGCCCCAGCATTTT. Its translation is CASSARQGGNQPQHF.

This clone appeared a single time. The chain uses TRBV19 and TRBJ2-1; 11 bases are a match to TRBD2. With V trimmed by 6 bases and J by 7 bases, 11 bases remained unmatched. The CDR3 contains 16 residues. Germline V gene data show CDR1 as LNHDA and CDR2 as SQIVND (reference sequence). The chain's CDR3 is CASSVLAGGPGNEQFF. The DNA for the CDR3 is TGTGCCAGTAGCGTATTAGCGGGAGGGCCTGGTAATGAGCAGTTCTTC.

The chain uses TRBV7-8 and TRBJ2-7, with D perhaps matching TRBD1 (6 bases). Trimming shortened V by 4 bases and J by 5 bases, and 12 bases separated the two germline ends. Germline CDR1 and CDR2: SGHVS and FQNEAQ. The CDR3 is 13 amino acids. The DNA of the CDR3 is TGTGCCAGCAGCTCCGGACAGCTCGACGAGCAGTACTTC. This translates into CASSSGQLDEQYF.

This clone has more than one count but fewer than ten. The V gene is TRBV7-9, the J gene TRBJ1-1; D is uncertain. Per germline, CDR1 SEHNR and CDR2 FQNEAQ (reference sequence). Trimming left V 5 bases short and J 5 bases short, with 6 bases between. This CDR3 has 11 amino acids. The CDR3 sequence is CASSTDTEAFF. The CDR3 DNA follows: TGTGCCAGCAGCACAGATACTGAAGCTTTCTTT.